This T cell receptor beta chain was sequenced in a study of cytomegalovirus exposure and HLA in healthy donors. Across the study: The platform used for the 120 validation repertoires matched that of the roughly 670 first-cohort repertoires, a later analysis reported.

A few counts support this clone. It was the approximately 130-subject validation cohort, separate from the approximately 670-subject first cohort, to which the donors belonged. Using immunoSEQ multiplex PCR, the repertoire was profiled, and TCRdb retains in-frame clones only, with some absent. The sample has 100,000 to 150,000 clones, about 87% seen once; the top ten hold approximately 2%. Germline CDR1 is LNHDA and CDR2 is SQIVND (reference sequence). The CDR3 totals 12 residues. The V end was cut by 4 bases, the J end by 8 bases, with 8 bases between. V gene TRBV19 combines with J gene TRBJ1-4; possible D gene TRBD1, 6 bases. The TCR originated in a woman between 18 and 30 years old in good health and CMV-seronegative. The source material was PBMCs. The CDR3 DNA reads TGTGCCAGTAGTAACAGGGCGGAAAAACTGTTTTTT. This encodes CASSNRAEKLFF.